Here is one TCR beta chain with its context. The antigen remains undetermined. All gene names here are mouse names. Coverage ceases 1 residue before the CDR3 finishes, and the germline J gene fills in the end. Germline V gives CDR1 GKSSPN, CDR2 SITVG. The CDR3 is 16 residues long. Trimming pared 0 bases from V and 0 bases from J, leaving 13 bases between. Repertoires were generated with immunoSEQ multiplex PCR, while TCRdb's copy carries only in-frame clones and drops some. The data hold 560 or so clones, with less than 70% observed a single time. These data belong to a study of tissue T cells after allogeneic stem cell transplantation. Study-level points and caveats: Anatomically similar tissues had similar TCR repertoires within each patient.

This clonotype originated in a female BALB/c mouse in good health. Mouse MHC haplotype: H2-d. This chain connects TRBV31 to TRBJ2-3, with D tentatively TRBD2 (6 bases). Sequenced: liver tissue. The part of the CDR3 DNA that was read is TGTGCCTGGAGTCTTAAGATCGGGGGGAGTGCAGAAACGCTGTAT. This encodes CAWSLKIGGSAETLY. The CDR3 in full is CAWSLKIGGSAETLYF.